A single T cell receptor (beta chain) is shown here with its context. Some clones are missing from TCRdb's copy, which holds only in-frame ones; the method was immunoSEQ multiplex PCR. Of about 170,000 clones listed, about 85% were seen once; the top ten hold less than 8%. This entry belongs to a study of blood T cell repertoires in COVID-19. CDR3 length: 15 residues. V gave up 2 bases and J gave up 0 bases, with 8 bases separating them. Germline V CDR1 and CDR2: MNHEY, SVGAGI. Seattle researchers signed up patients amid active infection and tracked them longitudinally. This receptor was taken from a man older than 75 with COVID-19, enrolled during active disease. Sequenced material: peripheral blood. The chain joins TRBV6-5 to TRBJ1-3, with D possibly matching TRBD1 (5 bases). CDR3 amino acids: CASSYDTGSGNTIYF. DNA of the CDR3: TGTGCCAGCAGTTACGATACAGGCTCTGGAAACACCATATATTTT.